This entry concerns a single TCR beta chain. These data come from a study of blood T cell repertoires in COVID-19. Study as a whole: Sample material is recorded as cDNA or gDNA derived from T cells, B-cell-depleted T cells, or PBMCs.

The method was immunoSEQ multiplex PCR; TCRdb's version includes in-frame clones alone and lacks a portion of them. The sample shows over 250,000 clones, less than 85% of them seen only once. The CDR3 length is 14 residues. V trimming: 3 bases; J trimming: 7 bases; junction bases outside the gene matches: 9. From germline, CDR1 is KGHSH and CDR2 LQKENI. This clonotype was obtained from a human donor with COVID-19, enrolled during active disease. The donor label of this sample is uncertain. The sample comprised peripheral blood. The chain uses TRBV18 and TRBJ2-7, with TRBD1 matching 7 bases. CDR3 sequence (DNA): TGTGCCAGCTCACCGTTACAGGGGCAGGGGGAGCAGTACTTC. The encoded protein is CASSPLQGQGEQYF.